Shown below are 11 T cell receptor beta chains from a single sample sequenced in a study of blood T cell repertoires in COVID-19. Assay: immunoSEQ multiplex PCR; the TCRdb copy retains only in-frame clones and omits some. The sample shows approximately 130,000 clones, 80% to 90% of them seen only once. Sequenced input: peripheral blood. Source of these receptors: a man older than 75 with active or convalescent COVID-19.

The J gene is TRBJ2-5, the V gene TRBV3-1 (or the pseudogene TRBV3-2); TRBD2 matches at 11 bases. V dropped 4 bases and J dropped 1; count of bases not matched to a gene: 2. Germline lookup yields CDR1 LGHDT and CDR2 YNNKEL (reference sequence). This CDR3 spans 15 amino acids. The CDR3 reads CASSPTSGAQETQYF. The DNA for the CDR3 is TGTGCCAGCAGCCCGACTAGCGGGGCCCAAGAGACCCAGTACTTC.

The V and J genes are TRBV7-3 and TRBJ1-2; tentatively, D is TRBD1 (6 bases). This CDR3 is 13 amino acids long. Trimming shortened V by 5 bases and J by 5 bases, and 12 bases separated the two germline ends. Germline CDR1 reads SGHTA; CDR2 reads FQGTGA. The DNA of the CDR3 is TGTGCCAGCAGCCGCGGACAGAAGTATGGCTACACCTTC. Translating gives CASSRGQKYGYTF.

This clone was detected once. The chain couples TRBV28 to TRBJ1-2; the match to TRBD1 covers 11 bases. CDR1 MDHEN and CDR2 SYDVKM come from the germline V gene. With V trimmed by 3 bases and J by 6 bases, 3 bases remained unmatched. There are 14 residues in the CDR3. CDR3 in DNA: TGTGCCAGCAGTTTCTTGGGACAGGGGGATGGCTACACCTTC. Translating gives CASSFLGQGDGYTF.

The chain has TRBV11-3 and TRBJ2-1, with D hard to call. The CDR3 loop spans 11 amino acids. The V gene's germline CDR1 is SGHNT and CDR2 YENEEA. V lost 5 bases and J lost 10, with 9 bases in between. The CDR3 spells CASSLFGEQFF. DNA for the CDR3: TGTGCCAGCAGCCTCTTCGGGGAGCAGTTCTTC. The variable domain in full, with the rest retrieved from reference TRBV11-3 and TRBJ2-1, is EAGVVQSPRYKIIEKKQPVAFWCNPISGHNTLYWYLQNLGQGPELLIRYENEEAVDDSQLPKDRFSAERLKGVDSTLKIQPAELGDSAVYLCASSLFGEQFFGPGTRLTVL.

This chain connects TRBV4-3 to TRBJ2-2; TRBD2 matches 7 bases. Germline values: CDR1 LGHNA, CDR2 YSLEER. The CDR3 is 18 residues long. J lost 5 bases, V lost 0 bases, and 12 bases had no gene match. CDR3 region: CASSQELPSGVSTGELFF. Written as DNA, the CDR3 is TGCGCCAGCAGCCAAGAGTTGCCCAGCGGGGTATCGACCGGGGAGCTGTTTTTT.

This sequence joins TRBV7-2 and TRBJ2-1; 8 bases fit TRBD1. This CDR3 is built from 13 residues. Trimming at V came to 6 bases and at J to 12 bases, leaving 10 bases not matched to a gene. Germline CDR1 is SGHTA and CDR2 is FQGNSA. This CDR3 is CASSLGQGGWQFF. The CDR3 DNA follows: TGTGCCAGCAGTCTAGGACAGGGAGGCTGGCAGTTCTTC.

The CDR3, as DNA: TGTGCCAGCAGCCCCGTAGCGGGTTCTAGCACAGATACGCAGTATTTT. This gives the protein CASSPVAGSSTDTQYF. This chain links TRBV14 with TRBJ2-3; TRBD2 matches at 7 bases. This CDR3 is built from 16 residues. CDR1 and CDR2 (germline): SGHDN, FVKESK. Losses at the gene ends were 4 bases for V and 0 bases for J; bases not matched to a gene: 7.

CDR3 region: CASSYRGGETQYF. The CDR3, as DNA: TGTGCCAGCAGTTACCGGGGGGGAGAGACCCAGTACTTC. V and J are TRBV6-5 and TRBJ2-5; 8 nucleotides match TRBD2. With 2 bases clipped from V and 4 bases from J, the junction kept 0 bases outside the gene matches. Germline values: CDR1 MNHEY, CDR2 SVGAGI. This CDR3 contains 13 residues.

The chain combines TRBV5-5 with TRBJ2-7, with TRBD1 matching 9 bases. V gave up 4 bases and J gave up 5 bases; unmatched junction bases: 7. Per the germline V gene, CDR1 is SGHKS and CDR2 is YYEKEE (reference sequence). This CDR3 has 14 amino acids. CDR3 DNA sequence: TGTGCCAGCAGCCAAACAGGGGGCTATAACGAGCAGTACTTC. It is translated as CASSQTGGYNEQYF.

The gene calls are TRBV7-9 and TRBJ1-2; D may be TRBD1 (5 bases). The V gene lost 5 bases and the J gene lost 8 bases, with 15 bases spanning the gap. The CDR3 runs to 13 residues. Looked up from germline, CDR1 is SEHNR and CDR2 is FQNEAQ (reference sequence). The CDR3 protein is CASSRSSGEGYTF. CDR3 nucleotides: TGTGCCAGCAGCAGATCCTCGGGGGAAGGCTACACCTTC.

This clone was recorded only once. This chain uses TRBV6-6 with TRBJ2-1, with TRBD2 identical over 8 bases. Germline CDR1 reads MNHNY; CDR2 reads SVGAGI (reference sequence). The CDR3 has 16 amino acids. The V gene end was trimmed by 7 bases and the J gene end by 8 bases; junction bases not matched to a gene: 16. This CDR3 reads CASKARGVAGSYEQFF. Written as DNA, the CDR3 is TGTGCCAGCAAAGCCCGTGGGGTAGCGGGGAGTTATGAGCAGTTCTTC.